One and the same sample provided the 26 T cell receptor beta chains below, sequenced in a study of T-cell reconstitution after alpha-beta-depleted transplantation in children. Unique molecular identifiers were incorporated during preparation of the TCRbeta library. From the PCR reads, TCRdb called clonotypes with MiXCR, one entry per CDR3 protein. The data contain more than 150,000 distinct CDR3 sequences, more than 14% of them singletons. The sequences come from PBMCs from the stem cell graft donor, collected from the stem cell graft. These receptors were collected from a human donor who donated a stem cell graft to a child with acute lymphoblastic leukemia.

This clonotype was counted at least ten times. In DNA form, the CDR3 reads TGTGCCAGCAGCATAGGCGGGGGCAATCAGCCCCAGCATTTT. Its protein is CASSIGGGNQPQHF. This chain joins TRBV7-9 and TRBJ1-5; no clear D. V was clipped by 5 bases and J by 2 bases, with 10 bases between them. Germline assignment: CDR1 SEHNR and CDR2 FQNEAQ (reference sequence). CDR3 size: 14 residues.

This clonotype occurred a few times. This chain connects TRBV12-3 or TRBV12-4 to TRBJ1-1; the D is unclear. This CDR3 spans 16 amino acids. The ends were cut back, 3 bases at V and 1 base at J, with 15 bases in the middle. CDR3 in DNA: TGTGCCAGCAGTTTCGGCCCGGGGTTATCGAACACTGAAGCTTTCTTT. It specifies CASSFGPGLSNTEAFF.

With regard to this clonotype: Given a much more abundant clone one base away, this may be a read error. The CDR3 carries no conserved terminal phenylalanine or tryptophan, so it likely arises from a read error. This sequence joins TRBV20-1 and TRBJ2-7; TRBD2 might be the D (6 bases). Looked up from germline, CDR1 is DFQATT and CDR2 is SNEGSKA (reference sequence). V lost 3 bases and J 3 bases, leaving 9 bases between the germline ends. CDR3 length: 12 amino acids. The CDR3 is CSASRRGYEQYS. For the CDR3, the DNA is TGCAGTGCTAGCCGGAGGGGCTACGAGCAGTACTCC.

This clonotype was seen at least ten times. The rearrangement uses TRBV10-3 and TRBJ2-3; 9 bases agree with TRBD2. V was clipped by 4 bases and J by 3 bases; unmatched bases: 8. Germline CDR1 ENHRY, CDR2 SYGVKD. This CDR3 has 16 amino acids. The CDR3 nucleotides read TGTGCCATCAGTGGGGTAGCGGGAGCTGGGACAGATACGCAGTATTTT. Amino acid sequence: CAISGVAGAGTDTQYF.

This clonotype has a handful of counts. The CDR3 is CASSRDARSGANVLTF. As DNA, the CDR3 is TGCGCCAGCAGCCGGGATGCCCGCTCTGGGGCCAACGTCCTGACTTTC. V gene TRBV5-1 combines with J gene TRBJ2-6; tentatively, D is TRBD2 (5 bases). The germline gives CDR1 SGHRS, CDR2 YFSETQ. CDR3 length: 16 residues. V lost 4 bases and J 0 bases, leaving 11 bases between the germline ends.

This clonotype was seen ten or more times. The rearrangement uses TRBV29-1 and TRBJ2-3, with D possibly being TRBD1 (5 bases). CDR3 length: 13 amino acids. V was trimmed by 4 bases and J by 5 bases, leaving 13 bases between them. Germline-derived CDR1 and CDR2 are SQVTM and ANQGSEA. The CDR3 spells CSVGKGAIDTQYF. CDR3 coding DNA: TGCAGCGTTGGTAAAGGGGCGATAGATACGCAGTATTTT.

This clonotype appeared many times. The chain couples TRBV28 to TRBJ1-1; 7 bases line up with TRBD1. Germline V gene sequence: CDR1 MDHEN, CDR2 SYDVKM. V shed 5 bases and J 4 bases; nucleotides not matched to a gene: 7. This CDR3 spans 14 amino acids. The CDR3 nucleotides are TGTGCCAGCAGTCCCCTGACAGGGACCACTGAAGCTTTCTTT. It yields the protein CASSPLTGTTEAFF. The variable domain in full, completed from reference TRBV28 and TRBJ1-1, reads DVKVTQSSRYLVKRTGEKVFLECVQDMDHENMFWYRQDPGLGLRLIYFSYDVKMKEKGDIPEGYSVSREKKERFSLILESASTNQTSMYLCASSPLTGTTEAFFGQGTRLTVV.

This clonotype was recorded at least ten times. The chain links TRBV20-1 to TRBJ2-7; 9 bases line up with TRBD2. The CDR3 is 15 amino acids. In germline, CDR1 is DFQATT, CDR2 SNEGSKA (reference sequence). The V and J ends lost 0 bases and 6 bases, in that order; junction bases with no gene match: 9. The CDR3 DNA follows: TGCAGTGCTAGAGATCGGGTTAGCGGGAGTCCCGAGCAGTACTTC. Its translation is CSARDRVSGSPEQYF.

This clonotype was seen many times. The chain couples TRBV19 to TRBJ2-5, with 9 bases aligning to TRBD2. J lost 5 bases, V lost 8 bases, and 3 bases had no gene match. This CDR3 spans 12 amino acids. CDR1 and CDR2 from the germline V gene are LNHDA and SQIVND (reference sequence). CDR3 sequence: CASGLARETQYF. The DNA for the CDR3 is TGTGCCAGTGGACTAGCGCGGGAGACCCAGTACTTC.

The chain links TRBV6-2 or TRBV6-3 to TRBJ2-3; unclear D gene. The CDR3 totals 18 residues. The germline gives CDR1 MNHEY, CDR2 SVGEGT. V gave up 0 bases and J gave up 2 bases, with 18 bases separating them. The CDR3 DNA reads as TGTGCCAGCAGTTACTCGGTCGGAGCGACTTTCTCCACAGATACGCAGTATTTT. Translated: CASSYSVGATFSTDTQYF.

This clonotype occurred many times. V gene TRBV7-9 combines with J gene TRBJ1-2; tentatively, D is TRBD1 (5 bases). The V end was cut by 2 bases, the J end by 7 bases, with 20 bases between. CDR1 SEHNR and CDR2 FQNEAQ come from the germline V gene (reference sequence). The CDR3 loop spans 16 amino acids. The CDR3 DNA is TGTGCCAGCAGCTTAAATAGTATGGGGGATCAAGGTGGCTACACCTTC. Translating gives CASSLNSMGDQGGYTF.

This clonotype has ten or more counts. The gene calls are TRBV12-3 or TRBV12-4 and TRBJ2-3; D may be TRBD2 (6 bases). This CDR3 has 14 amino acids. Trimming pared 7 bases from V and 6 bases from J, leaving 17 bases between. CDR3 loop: CASTPGLSMDTQYF. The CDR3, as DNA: TGTGCCAGCACCCCGGGACTCTCCATGGATACGCAGTATTTT.

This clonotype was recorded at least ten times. Written as DNA, the CDR3 is TGTGCCAGCCCCTTCACTCGGACTAGCGGGAGTGCAGATACGCAGTATTTT. Amino acid sequence: CASPFTRTSGSADTQYF. This sequence joins TRBV7-9 and TRBJ2-3, with 13 bases lining up with TRBD2. V lost 8 bases to trimming and J lost 4 bases; unmatched junction nucleotides: 12. The CDR3 consists of 17 residues. The germline V gene has CDR1 SEHNR and CDR2 FQNEAQ (reference sequence).

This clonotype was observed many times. The CDR3 DNA is TGCAGCGTTGGGGGACTAGCCGTTGAGCAGTTCTTC. Translation: CSVGGLAVEQFF. V usage is TRBV29-1 and J usage is TRBJ2-1; the match to TRBD2 covers 9 bases. CDR1 SQVTM and CDR2 ANQGSEA come from the germline V gene. The V segment lost 4 bases and the J segment 9 bases; nucleotides outside the gene matches: 4. The CDR3 has 12 amino acids.

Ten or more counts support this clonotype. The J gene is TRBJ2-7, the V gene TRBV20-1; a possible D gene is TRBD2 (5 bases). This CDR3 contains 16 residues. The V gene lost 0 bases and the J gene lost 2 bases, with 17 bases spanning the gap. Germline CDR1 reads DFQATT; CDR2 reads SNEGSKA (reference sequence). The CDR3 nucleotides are TGCAGTGCTAGAGATCATCGAACAGCGGAGACCTACGAGCAGTACTTC. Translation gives CSARDHRTAETYEQYF.

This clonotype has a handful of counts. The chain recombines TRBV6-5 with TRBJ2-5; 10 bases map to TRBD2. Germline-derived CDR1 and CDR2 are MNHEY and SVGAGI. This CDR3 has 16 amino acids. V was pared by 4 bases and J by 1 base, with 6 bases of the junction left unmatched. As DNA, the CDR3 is TGTGCCAGCAGTTCGGCTAGCGGGGGCTCCCAAGAGACCCAGTACTTC. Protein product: CASSSASGGSQETQYF.

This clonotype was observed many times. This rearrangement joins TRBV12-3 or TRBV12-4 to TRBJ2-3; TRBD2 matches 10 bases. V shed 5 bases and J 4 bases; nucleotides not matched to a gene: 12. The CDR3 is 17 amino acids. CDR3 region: CASSPSLLAGRPDTQYF. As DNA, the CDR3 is TGTGCCAGCAGTCCCTCCCTACTAGCGGGACGCCCAGATACGCAGTATTTT.

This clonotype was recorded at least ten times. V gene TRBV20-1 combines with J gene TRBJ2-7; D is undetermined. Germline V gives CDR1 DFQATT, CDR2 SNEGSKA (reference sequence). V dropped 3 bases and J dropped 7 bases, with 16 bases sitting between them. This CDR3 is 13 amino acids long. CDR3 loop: CSARQINWREQYF. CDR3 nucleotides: TGCAGTGCTAGGCAGATTAACTGGCGGGAGCAGTACTTC.

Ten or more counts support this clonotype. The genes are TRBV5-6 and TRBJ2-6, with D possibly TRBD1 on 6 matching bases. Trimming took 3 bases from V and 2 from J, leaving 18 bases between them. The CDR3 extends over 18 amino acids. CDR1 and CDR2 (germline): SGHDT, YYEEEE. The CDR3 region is CASSSTREQGAGANVLTF. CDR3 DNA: TGTGCCAGCAGCTCAACACGAGAACAGGGTGCTGGGGCCAACGTCCTGACTTTC. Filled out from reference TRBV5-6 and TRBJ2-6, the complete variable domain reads DAGVTQSPTHLIKTRGQQVTLRCSPKSGHDTVSWYQQALGQGPQFIFQYYEEEERQRGNFPDRFSGHQFPNYSSELNVNALLLGDSALYLCASSSTREQGAGANVLTFGAGSRLTVL.

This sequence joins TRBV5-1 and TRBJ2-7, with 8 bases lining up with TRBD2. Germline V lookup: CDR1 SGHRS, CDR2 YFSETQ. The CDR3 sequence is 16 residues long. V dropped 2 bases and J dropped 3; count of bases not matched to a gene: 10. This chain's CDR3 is CASSLSVLLAVYEQYF. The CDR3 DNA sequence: TGCGCCAGCAGCTTATCCGTGTTACTAGCGGTCTACGAGCAGTACTTC.

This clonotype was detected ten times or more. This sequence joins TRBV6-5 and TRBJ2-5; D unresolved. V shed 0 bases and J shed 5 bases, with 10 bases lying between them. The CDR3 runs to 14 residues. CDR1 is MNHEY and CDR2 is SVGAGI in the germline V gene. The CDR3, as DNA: TGTGCCAGCAGTTACTCGATGAATGGCGAGACCCAGTACTTC. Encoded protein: CASSYSMNGETQYF.

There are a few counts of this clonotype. CDR3 sequence (DNA): TGCAGCGTTGAAGCCTTTCAGGGGGGGTTAACAGATACGCAGTATTTT. Its protein product is CSVEAFQGGLTDTQYF. The V gene is TRBV29-1, the J gene TRBJ2-3; D may be TRBD1 or TRBD2 (7 bases each). The ends were cut back, 1 base at V and 3 bases at J, with 17 bases in the middle. Germline assignment: CDR1 SQVTM and CDR2 ANQGSEA. The CDR3 sequence is 16 residues long.

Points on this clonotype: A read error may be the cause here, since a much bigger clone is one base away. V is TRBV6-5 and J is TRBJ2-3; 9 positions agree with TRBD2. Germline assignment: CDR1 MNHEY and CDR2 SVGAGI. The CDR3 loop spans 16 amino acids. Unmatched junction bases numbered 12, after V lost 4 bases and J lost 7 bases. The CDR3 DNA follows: TGTGCCAGCAGTTCCACCGGGACTAGCTCATCATATACGCAGTATTTT. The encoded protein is CASSSTGTSSSYTQYF.

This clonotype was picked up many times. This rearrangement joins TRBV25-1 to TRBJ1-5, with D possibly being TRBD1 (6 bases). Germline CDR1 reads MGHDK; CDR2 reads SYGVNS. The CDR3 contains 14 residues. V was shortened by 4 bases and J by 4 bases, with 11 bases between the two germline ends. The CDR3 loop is CASSVGGLNQPQHF. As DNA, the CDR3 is TGTGCCAGCAGTGTGGGGGGGCTTAATCAGCCCCAGCATTTT.

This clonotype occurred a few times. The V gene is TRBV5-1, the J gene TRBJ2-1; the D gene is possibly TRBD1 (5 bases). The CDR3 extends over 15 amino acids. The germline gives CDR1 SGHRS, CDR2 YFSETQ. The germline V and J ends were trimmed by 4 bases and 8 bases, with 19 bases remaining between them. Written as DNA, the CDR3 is TGCGCCAGCAGCGTCCAGGGCCCAAGGGCCTATGAGCAGTTCTTC. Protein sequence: CASSVQGPRAYEQFF.

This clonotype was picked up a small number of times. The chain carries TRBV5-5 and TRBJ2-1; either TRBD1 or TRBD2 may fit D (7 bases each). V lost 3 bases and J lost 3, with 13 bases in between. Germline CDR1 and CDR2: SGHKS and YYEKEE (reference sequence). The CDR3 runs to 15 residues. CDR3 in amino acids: CASSWGGQYYNEQFF. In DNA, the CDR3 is TGTGCCAGCAGCTGGGGGGGACAGTACTACAATGAGCAGTTCTTC.